This record covers a single TCR beta chain. Germline CDR1 and CDR2: SNHLY and FYNNEI. The CDR3 totals 9 residues. RNA transcripts were the source from which TCR beta CDR3 regions were amplified. Second-round multiplex PCR followed a first-round RT-PCR using HTBI primers. TCRdb fed the multiplex PCR reads into MiXCR, producing one record per CDR3 protein. The top ten clones hold roughly 11% of a sample with 1 million to 1.3 million distinct CDR3 sequences, around a third of them seen once. This entry is derived from a study of Graves' ophthalmopathy and Graves' hyperthyroidism. The sequence came from an adult man with Graves' hyperthyroidism. The sample was peripheral blood or thyroid tissue (not recorded which). The V gene is TRBV2, the J gene TRBJ2-7, with D maybe TRBD1 (7 bases). The CDR3 is CAGGGGQYF. CDR3 DNA: TGTGCAGGGGGCGGAGGGCAATACTTC.